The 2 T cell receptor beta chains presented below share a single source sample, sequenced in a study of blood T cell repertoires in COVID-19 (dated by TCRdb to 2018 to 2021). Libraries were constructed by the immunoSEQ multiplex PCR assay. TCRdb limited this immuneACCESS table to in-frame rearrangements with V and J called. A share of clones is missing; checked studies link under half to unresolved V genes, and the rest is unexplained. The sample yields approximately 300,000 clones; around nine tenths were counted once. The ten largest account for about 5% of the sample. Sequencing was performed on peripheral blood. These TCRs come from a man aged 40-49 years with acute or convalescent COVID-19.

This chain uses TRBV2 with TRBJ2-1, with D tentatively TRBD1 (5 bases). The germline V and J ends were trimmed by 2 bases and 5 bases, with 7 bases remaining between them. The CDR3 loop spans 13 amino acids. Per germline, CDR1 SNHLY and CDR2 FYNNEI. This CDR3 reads CASSERGHNEQFF. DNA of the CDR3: TGTGCCAGCAGTGAAAGGGGCCACAATGAGCAGTTCTTC.

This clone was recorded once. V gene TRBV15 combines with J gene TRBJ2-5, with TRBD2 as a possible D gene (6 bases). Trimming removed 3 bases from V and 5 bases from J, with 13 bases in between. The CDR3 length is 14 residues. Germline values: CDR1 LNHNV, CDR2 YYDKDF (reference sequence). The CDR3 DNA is TGTGCCACCAGCAGGGCGGCGGGGACTGAGACCCAGTACTTC. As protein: CATSRAAGTETQYF.